This T cell receptor beta chain was documented in a study of Ad26.COV2.S vaccination and SARS-CoV-2 variants. Background on the study: Dosing was one shot or two shots 56 days apart.

As to this clone: What it binds is not known.

Points from the study as a whole: Vaccinees showed greater spike-specific TCR breadth than placebo recipients.

Stated treatment: 19 received Ad26.COV2.S at low or high dose, single or two shots; five or six received placebo; per-sample allocation not given. Samples were taken on day 63 after the first vaccine or placebo injection. Boston supplied an adult donor aged 18-55 years. Libraries were prepared by immunoSEQ multiplex PCR; TCRdb keeps only in-frame clonotypes and omits some of them. The sample includes about half a million clones, 80% to 90% of them seen just once. The CDR3 loop spans 16 amino acids. The V and J ends lost 0 bases and 3 bases, in that order; junction bases with no gene match: 2. Per the germline V gene, CDR1 is SGDLS and CDR2 is YYNGEE.

The chain recombines TRBV9 with TRBJ2-2, with 10 nucleotides matching TRBD2. This clonotype was sampled from a person between 18 and 59 years old who received the Ad26.COV2.S COVID-19 vaccine or a placebo. The sequencing here drew on peripheral blood, taken in a trial of Ad26.COV2.S vaccine versus placebo. The CDR3 here is CASSVGLAGDTGELFF. Here the CDR3 DNA reads TGTGCCAGCAGCGTAGGGCTAGCGGGGGACACCGGGGAGCTGTTTTTT.